This T cell receptor beta chain came from a study of shared clonotypes between healthy human individuals. Study outcomes and limitations: Sampling included only blood; tissue repertoires likely differ.

Germline CDR1 MDHEN, CDR2 SYDVKM. The V and J ends lost 6 bases and 5 bases, in that order; junction bases with no gene match: 5. This CDR3 is built from 14 residues. Clones were sequenced by immunoSEQ multiplex PCR, and TCRdb holds only the in-frame ones, with some missing. The sample comprises about 530,000 clones, 96% of which are singletons, and 0.06% rests with the top ten. On this clone itself: The antigen is unknown.

This chain uses TRBV28 with TRBJ2-7; 12 nucleotides match TRBD2. Sequencing was performed on naive CD4+ T cells sorted from blood. Indicated subset: CD45RA+ positively selected. The sequence was obtained from a woman under 40 in good health. CDR3 amino acids: CASRRLAGVNEQYF. CDR3 in DNA: TGTGCCAGCAGGCGACTAGCGGGAGTTAACGAGCAGTACTTC.